The sequence of this TCR beta chain was determined in a study of blood T cell repertoires in COVID-19. Study-wide background: From the United States, Italy and Spain came samples of acute and convalescent COVID-19. PBMCs, B-cell-depleted T cells, or T cells provided the cDNA or gDNA that made up the material.

Only in-frame clones appear in the TCRdb table, and some are missing; sequencing was by immunoSEQ multiplex PCR. The sample carries around 260,000 clones, about nine tenths recorded once. The CDR3 totals 17 residues. Germline V lookup: CDR1 WSHSY, CDR2 SAAADI. Trimming stripped 4 bases from V and 0 bases from J, with 19 bases between. Participant age was roughly 18 to 90 years, and participants resided in roughly 24 US areas. Assignment of participants to cohorts was predicated upon participant-reported clinical history. The chain combines TRBV10-2 with TRBJ2-7; tentative D call: TRBD2 (6 bases). The sample taken for sequencing was PBMCs or T cells enriched from blood (not recorded which). This clonotype was obtained from a young woman who had recovered from COVID-19. CDR3 DNA: TGCGCCAGCAGTGCCCCCGGGGGATCTCCCGTCTCCTACGAGCAGTACTTC. This encodes CASSAPGGSPVSYEQYF.